This is a list of T cell receptor beta chains from one sample in a study of cytomegalovirus exposure and HLA in healthy donors. Produced via immunoSEQ multiplex PCR; TCRdb's table is partial and in-frame only. The table has about 180,000 clones, 76% seen once. Sequenced: PBMCs. These receptors came from a man aged 18 to 29 in good health and CMV-seronegative. Both conserved end residues are part of each CDR3. The D gene is left open where the match is weak. The size of a clone is reported for some rows only, either as once, few or many, or as a class for expanded clones.

D | size | J | length | V | CDR3 | DNA
- | - | TRBJ1-2 | 13 | TRBV7-3 | CASSLDRQGGYTF | TGTGCCAGCAGCTTAGACCGCCAGGGAGGCTACACCTTC
TRBD2 | - | TRBJ2-3 | 16 | TRBV7-8 | CASSPPGREIGADKYF | TGTGCCAGCAGCCCTCCGGGGCGGGAGATAGGGGCTGATAAGTATTTT
TRBD1 | - | TRBJ1-5 | 17 | TRBV4-2 | CASSQEDRGRGNQPQHF | TGTGCCAGCAGCCAAGAGGACAGGGGGCGCGGCAATCAGCCCCAGCATTTT
TRBD1 | - | TRBJ2-5 | 15 | TRBV6-5 | CASRSPGQGYETQYF | TGTGCCAGCAGGTCCCCGGGACAGGGTTACGAGACCCAGTACTTC
TRBD1 | - | TRBJ1-3 | 14 | TRBV30 | CAWSYQGEGNTIYF | TGTGCCTGGAGTTACCAGGGGGAAGGAAACACCATATATTTT
TRBD1 | - | TRBJ1-2 | 16 | TRBV18 | CASSPLNPGQGYGYTF | TGTGCCAGCTCACCTTTAAATCCGGGACAGGGGTATGGCTACACCTTC
TRBD1 | few | TRBJ1-5 | 15 | TRBV5-8 | CASRLRGPLNQPQHF | TGTGCCAGCAGATTAAGGGGGCCCCTTAATCAGCCCCAGCATTTT
- | - | TRBJ2-5 | 14 | TRBV6-6 | CASTQGAGSGEQYF | TGTGCCAGCACCCAAGGGGCAGGGTCGGGGGAGCAGTACTTC
- | - | TRBJ1-5 | 14 | TRBV5-1 | CASSLGGLNQPQHF | TGCGCCAGCAGCTTGGGAGGCCTTAATCAGCCCCAGCATTTT
TRBD1 | - | TRBJ2-3 | 15 | TRBV6-5 | CASSPGTGFPDTQYF | TGTGCCAGCAGCCCCGGGACAGGGTTCCCAGATACGCAGTATTTT
TRBD2 | - | TRBJ2-7 | 17 | TRBV5-4 | CASSPGLLAGSSYEQYF | TGTGCCAGCAGTCCCGGACTGCTAGCGGGCTCATCCTACGAGCAGTACTTC
- | - | TRBJ1-4 | 14 | TRBV5-1 | CASSLGGVGEKLFF | TGCGCCAGCAGCTTGGGGGGAGTTGGGGAAAAACTGTTTTTT
- | - | TRBJ1-1 | 12 | TRBV30 | CAWSWGQNEAFF | TGTGCCTGGAGCTGGGGACAAAATGAAGCTTTCTTT
- | - | TRBJ1-2 | 13 | TRBV19 | CATGQRSNYGYTF | TGTGCCACCGGACAGCGCTCTAACTATGGCTACACCTTC
- | - | TRBJ2-7 | 15 | TRBV27 | CASSLTERVSYEQYF | TGTGCCAGCAGTTTAACAGAGCGGGTCTCCTACGAGCAGTACTTC
- | once | TRBJ2-3 | 15 | TRBV29-1 | CSVDGLEEPADTQYF | TGCAGCGTTGACGGATTGGAGGAACCCGCAGATACGCAGTATTTT
TRBD1 | - | TRBJ1-1 | 16 | TRBV5-1 | CASSPGQAITHTEAFF | TGCGCCAGCAGCCCGGGACAGGCGATTACTCACACTGAAGCTTTCTTT
TRBD1 | - | TRBJ1-1 | 14 | TRBV7-9 | CASRHNRGRTEAFF | TGTGCCAGCAGGCATAACAGGGGGAGGACTGAAGCTTTCTTT
- | - | TRBJ2-5 | 14 | TRBV5-4 | CASSSGLRQETQYF | TGTGCCAGCAGCTCTGGACTAAGACAAGAGACCCAGTACTTC
TRBD1 | - | TRBJ2-5 | 16 | TRBV28 | CASSIRTGGAGETQYF | TGTGCCAGCAGCATTCGGACAGGGGGCGCGGGAGAGACCCAGTACTTC
- | - | TRBJ2-7 | 14 | TRBV15 | CATSRVQGPYEQYF | TGTGCCACCAGCAGAGTACAGGGACCCTACGAGCAGTACTTC
- | - | TRBJ2-2 | 14 | TRBV10-1 | CASSESRTVGELFF | TGCGCCAGCAGTGAGTCGAGGACTGTAGGGGAGCTGTTTTTT